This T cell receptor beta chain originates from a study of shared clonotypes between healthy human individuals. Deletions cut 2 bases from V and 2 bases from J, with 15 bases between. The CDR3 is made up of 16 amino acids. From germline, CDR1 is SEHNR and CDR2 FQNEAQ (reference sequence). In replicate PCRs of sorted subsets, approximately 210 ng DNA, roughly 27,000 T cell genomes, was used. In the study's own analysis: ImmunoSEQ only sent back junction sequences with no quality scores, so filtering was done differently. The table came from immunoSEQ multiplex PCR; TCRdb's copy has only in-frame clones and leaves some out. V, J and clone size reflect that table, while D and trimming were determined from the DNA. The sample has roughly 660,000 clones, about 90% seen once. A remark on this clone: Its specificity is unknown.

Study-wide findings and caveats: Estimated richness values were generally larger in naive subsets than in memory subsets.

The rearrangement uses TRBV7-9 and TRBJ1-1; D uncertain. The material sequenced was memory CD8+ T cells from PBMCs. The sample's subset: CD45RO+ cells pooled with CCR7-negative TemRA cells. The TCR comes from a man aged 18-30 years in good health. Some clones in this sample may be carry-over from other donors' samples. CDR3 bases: TGTGCCAGCAGCTTACCCCGGACGGAAGGCAACACTGAAGCTTTCTTT. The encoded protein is CASSLPRTEGNTEAFF.